The clone carrying this TCR beta chain was seen a few times. Antigen specificity is unknown. MiXCR, run by TCRdb on the 5' RACE reads, gives a single entry per CDR3 protein. The sample gives approximately 500,000 distinct CDR3 sequences, 24% of which show up once; about 2.7% is in the top ten. The sample belongs to a study of identical twins. Study-wide findings and caveats: Cross-sectional statistics, not tracking of the same donors, supported the conclusions.

Per the germline V gene, CDR1 is DFQATT and CDR2 is SNEGSKA (reference sequence). This CDR3 comprises 14 residues. The V gene lost 6 bases and the J gene lost 2 bases, with 14 bases spanning the gap. These data also featured in a second study, about T cells expressing NK-cell markers.

This chain joins TRBV20-1 and TRBJ1-5; D is possibly TRBD1 (6 bases). The material sequenced was CD4+ T cells sorted from blood. The sequence came from a woman between 18 and 29 years old in good health. The CDR3 coding sequence is TGCAGTGCACAGGACGCAGGGGGCAATCAGCCCCAGCATTTT. This sequence encodes CSAQDAGGNQPQHF.